The 21 T cell receptor beta chains below all came from one sample that was sequenced in a study of blood T cell repertoires in COVID-19. Data came from immunoSEQ multiplex PCR; TCRdb stores just in-frame clones and leaves some out. The sample lists about 250,000 clones, more than 65% seen once, with around 3.6% in the top ten. The source material was PBMCs or T cells enriched from blood (not recorded which). The receptors originated from a man between 50 and 59 years old who had recovered from COVID-19.

CDR3 region: CATSGGTMSNEQFF. The CDR3 DNA reads TGTGCCACCAGTGGCGGGACTATGTCCAATGAGCAGTTCTTC. The rearrangement joins TRBV24-1 to TRBJ2-1, with 7 bases lining up with TRBD2. The CDR3 runs to 14 residues. Germline-derived CDR1 and CDR2 are KGHDR and SFDVKD. V shed 5 bases and J 6 bases; nucleotides not matched to a gene: 6.

This clone was observed a few times. The chain joins TRBV19 to TRBJ2-7; 11 nucleotides match TRBD1. Unmatched junction bases numbered 13, after V lost 9 bases and J lost 3 bases. The length of the CDR3 is 16 residues. Germline CDR1 LNHDA, CDR2 SQIVND (reference sequence). The CDR3 is CASQDRGRPSRYEQYF. The CDR3 DNA follows: TGTGCCAGCCAGGACAGGGGGCGACCTTCCCGCTACGAGCAGTACTTC.

This clone was observed many times. This sample includes further DNA sequences coding for the same CDR3. This chain uses TRBV7-8 with TRBJ2-7, with 12 bases that match TRBD2. The CDR3 totals 15 residues. CDR1 SGHVS and CDR2 FQNEAQ come from the germline V gene. The V and J ends lost 1 base and 4 bases, in that order; junction bases with no gene match: 2. CDR3 sequence reads: CASSLVGTSGYEQYF. In nucleotides, the CDR3 is TGTGCCAGCAGCTTAGTGGGGACTAGCGGGTACGAGCAGTACTTC.

V and J are TRBV21-1 and TRBJ1-2; the D call TRBD1 from the table was never checked on the DNA. TRBV21-1 is described as a pseudogene. The length of the CDR3 is 15 residues. CDR3 in amino acids: CASSKVATGVYGYTF. DNA for the CDR3: TGTGCCAGCAGCAAAGTGGCGACAGGGGTGTATGGCTACACCTTC.

The V and J genes are TRBV7-6 and TRBJ1-2; the match to TRBD1 covers 8 bases. The CDR3 length is 14 residues. Germline trimming cut 4 bases from V and 6 bases from J; bases unmatched to any gene: 7. CDR1 and CDR2 from the germline V gene are SGHVS and FNYEAQ. CDR3 DNA sequence: TGTGCCAGCAGCTCACGGACAGGGAGGGATGGCTACACCTTC. Translated: CASSSRTGRDGYTF.

This clone turned up a few times. The gene calls are TRBV7-6 and TRBJ2-1; no reliable D call. CDR3 length: 16 amino acids. Per germline, CDR1 SGHVS and CDR2 FNYEAQ. V lost 7 bases and J 2 bases, leaving 18 bases between the germline ends. In nucleotides, the CDR3 is TGTGCCAGCACCCCTCCGGAGAGATTGACCTACAATGAGCAGTTCTTC. Residues: CASTPPERLTYNEQFF.

The chain recombines TRBV5-1 with TRBJ1-3; weak D call: TRBD1 (6 bases). CDR1 SGHRS and CDR2 YFSETQ come from the germline V gene. This CDR3 region has 18 residues. Trimming pared 2 bases from V and 4 bases from J, leaving 22 bases between. This CDR3 is CASSLGYAGARLGNTIYF. The CDR3 DNA reads as TGCGCCAGCAGCTTAGGCTATGCAGGGGCTCGACTCGGAAACACCATATATTTT.

J is TRBJ2-3 and V is TRBV19; 7 nucleotides match TRBD1. V dropped 5 bases and J dropped 7; count of bases not matched to a gene: 12. The CDR3 covers 15 residues. In germline, CDR1 is LNHDA, CDR2 SQIVND (reference sequence). CDR3 DNA sequence: TGTGCCAGTAGTCCGACAGGGTACGGCACGAATACGCAGTATTTT. It specifies CASSPTGYGTNTQYF.

J is TRBJ1-1 and V is TRBV5-1; weak D call: TRBD1 (6 bases). The CDR3 totals 15 residues. Trimming removed 1 base from V and 4 bases from J, with 14 bases in between. The germline V gene encodes CDR1 SGHRS and CDR2 YFSETQ. The CDR3 loop is CASSLTTGYFTEAFF. CDR3 bases: TGCGCCAGCAGCTTGACGACAGGCTACTTCACTGAAGCTTTCTTT.

This sequence joins TRBV12-3 or TRBV12-4 and TRBJ1-5; D call uncertain. The CDR3 runs 12 residues. Trimming took off 6 bases at V and 10 bases at J, with 13 bases between the two ends. CDR3: CASSPVAKPQHF. The CDR3, as DNA: TGTGCCAGCAGCCCCGTCGCTAAACCCCAGCATTTT.

The count of this clone is one. The chain links TRBV12-5 to TRBJ1-4; D perhaps matches TRBD1 (6 bases). From germline, CDR1 is LGHNT and CDR2 FRNRAP. This CDR3 spans 13 amino acids. V shed 3 bases and J shed 5 bases, with 7 bases lying between them. Written as DNA, the CDR3 is TGTGCTAGTGGTTTTACAGGGAATGAAAAACTGTTTTTT. It specifies CASGFTGNEKLFF.

The V gene is TRBV6-5, the J gene TRBJ2-1; 7 positions agree with TRBD1. This CDR3 comprises 13 residues. The V gene's germline CDR1 is MNHEY and CDR2 SVGAGI. V shed 5 bases and J 2 bases; nucleotides not matched to a gene: 0. CDR3 amino acids: CASSRGPYNEQFF. The CDR3 bases are TGTGCCAGCAGTAGGGGGCCCTACAATGAGCAGTTCTTC.

V usage is TRBV11-2 and J usage is TRBJ2-7; tentatively, D is TRBD1 (5 bases). Trimming removed 0 bases at V and 0 bases at J, with 15 bases between. CDR3 size: 17 residues. CDR1 and CDR2 from the germline V gene are SGHAT and FQNNGV. The CDR3 here is CASSLDLGQLLSYEQYF. The CDR3 region has the DNA TGTGCCAGCAGCTTAGATCTGGGGCAGCTTCTCTCCTACGAGCAGTACTTC.

The gene calls are TRBV11-3 and TRBJ2-1; 9 bases line up with TRBD2. The CDR3 extends over 17 amino acids. J gave up 2 bases and V 5 bases, and 10 bases lay outside the gene matches. Germline CDR1 is SGHNT and CDR2 is YENEEA. The CDR3: CASSPTRGGRAYNEQFF. The CDR3 DNA is TGTGCCAGCAGCCCGACCAGGGGCGGGAGGGCCTACAATGAGCAGTTCTTC. Drawing the rest from reference TRBV11-3 and TRBJ2-1, the complete variable domain is EAGVVQSPRYKIIEKKQPVAFWCNPISGHNTLYWYLQNLGQGPELLIRYENEEAVDDSQLPKDRFSAERLKGVDSTLKIQPAELGDSAVYLCASSPTRGGRAYNEQFFGPGTRLTVL.

The chain links TRBV3-1 (or the pseudogene TRBV3-2) to TRBJ2-5; D possibly corresponds to TRBD2 (6 bases). This CDR3 is built from 15 residues. Deletions cut 6 bases from V and 1 base from J, with 15 bases between. Germline lookup yields CDR1 LGHDT and CDR2 YNNKEL (reference sequence). DNA of the CDR3: TGTGCCAGCAGGCACCTTTCTAGCGCCCAAGAGACCCAGTACTTC. This gives the protein CASRHLSSAQETQYF.

The chain couples TRBV4-3 to TRBJ2-2; D possibly corresponds to TRBD1 (5 bases). V was clipped by 3 bases and J by 6 bases, with 20 bases between them. In germline, CDR1 is LGHNA, CDR2 YSLEER. This CDR3 has 17 residues. The CDR3 here is CASSQYRQTSSPGELFF. DNA of the CDR3: TGCGCCAGCAGCCAGTATCGACAGACCTCGTCGCCCGGGGAGCTGTTTTTT.

The V call is TRBV9, the J call TRBJ2-2, with 9 bases matching TRBD2. Trimming cost V 0 bases and J 7 bases; bases outside gene matches: 4. The V gene's germline CDR1 is SGDLS and CDR2 YYNGEE. CDR3 length: 15 residues. CDR3 DNA sequence: TGTGCCAGCAGCGTAGGGAGCGGGGGGATCGGGGAGCTGTTTTTT. This codes for CASSVGSGGIGELFF.

CDR3 coding DNA: TGCGCCAGCAGCTTGGATCCAGGATCGAACACTGAAGCTTTCTTT. Translating gives CASSLDPGSNTEAFF. V usage is TRBV5-1 and J usage is TRBJ1-1; D gene unclear. The V gene lost 0 bases and the J gene lost 1 base, with 10 bases spanning the gap. This CDR3 comprises 15 residues. CDR1 and CDR2 (germline): SGHRS, YFSETQ.

CDR3: CASSQVWGGSYEQYF. CDR3 in DNA: TGTGCCAGCAGCCAGGTATGGGGGGGCAGCTACGAGCAGTACTTC. This chain connects TRBV13 to TRBJ2-7; possibly TRBD2 for D (7 bases). Trimming pared 5 bases from V and 3 bases from J, leaving 17 bases between. Germline CDR1 PRHDT, CDR2 FYEKMQ (reference sequence). The CDR3 is made up of 15 amino acids.

This clone showed up many times. This sequence joins TRBV28 and TRBJ2-3; D may be TRBD1 (5 bases). V shed 8 bases and J shed 5 bases, with 20 bases lying between them. The CDR3 runs to 15 residues. Germline V lookup: CDR1 MDHEN, CDR2 SYDVKM. The DNA of the CDR3 is TGTGCCAGCCGTCAAGGGGTTCGAATCCGAGATACGCAGTATTTT. This sequence encodes CASRQGVRIRDTQYF.

This sequence joins TRBV5-6 and TRBJ1-6, with D possibly being TRBD1 (5 bases). This CDR3 has 15 amino acids. V shed 7 bases and J shed 1 base, with 12 bases lying between them. Germline V CDR1 and CDR2: SGHDT, YYEEEE. CDR3 sequence (DNA): TGTGCCAGCGGACGGAGGGGTTCCTATAATTCACCCCTCCACTTT. It translates to CASGRRGSYNSPLHF.